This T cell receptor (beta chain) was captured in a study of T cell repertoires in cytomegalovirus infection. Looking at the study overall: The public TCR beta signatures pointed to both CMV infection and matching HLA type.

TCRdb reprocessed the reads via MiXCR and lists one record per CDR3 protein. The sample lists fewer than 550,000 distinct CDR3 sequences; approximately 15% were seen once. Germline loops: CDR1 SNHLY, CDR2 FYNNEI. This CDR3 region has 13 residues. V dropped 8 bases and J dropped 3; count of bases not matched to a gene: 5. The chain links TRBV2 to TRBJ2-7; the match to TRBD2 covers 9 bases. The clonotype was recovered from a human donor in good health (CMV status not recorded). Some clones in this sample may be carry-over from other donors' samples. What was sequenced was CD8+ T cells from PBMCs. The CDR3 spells CASGTSGYYEQYF. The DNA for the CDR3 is TGTGCCAGCGGAACTAGCGGGTACTACGAGCAGTACTTC.